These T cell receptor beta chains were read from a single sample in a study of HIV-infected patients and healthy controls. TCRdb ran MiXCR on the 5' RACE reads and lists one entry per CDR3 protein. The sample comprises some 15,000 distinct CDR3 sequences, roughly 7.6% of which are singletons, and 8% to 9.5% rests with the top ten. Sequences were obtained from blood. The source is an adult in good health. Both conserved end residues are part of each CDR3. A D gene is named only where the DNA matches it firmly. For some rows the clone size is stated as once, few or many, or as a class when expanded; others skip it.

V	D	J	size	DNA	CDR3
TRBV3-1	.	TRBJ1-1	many	TGTGCCACCCAACGGGGCACTGAAGCTTTCTTT	CATQRGTEAFF
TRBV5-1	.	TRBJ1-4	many	TGCGCCAGCAGCTGGTCCGGGACGAGTGATGAAAAACTGTTTTTT	CASSWSGTSDEKLFF
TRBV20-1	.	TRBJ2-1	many	TGCAGTGCTAGAGATGTTATGGCCTCTAGGGGTAATGAGCAGTTCTTC	CSARDVMASRGNEQFF
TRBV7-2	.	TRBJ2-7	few	TGTGCCAGCAGCCAGCAGCTCGGCTACGAGCAGTACTTC	CASSQQLGYEQYF
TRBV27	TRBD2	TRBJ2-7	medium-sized	TGTGCCAGCAAGTACTCCGGGACTAGCGGCGAGCAGTACTTC	CASKYSGTSGEQYF
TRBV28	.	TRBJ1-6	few	TGTGCCAGCAGTTGGGAAGAGGGATCACCCCTCCACTTT	CASSWEEGSPLHF
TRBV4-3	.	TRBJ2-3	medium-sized	TGCGCCAGCAGCCACGGTAGTCTAGTCACAGATACGCAGTATTTT	CASSHGSLVTDTQYF
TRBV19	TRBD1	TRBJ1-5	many	TGTGCCAGTACGGACAGGGGTGTTCAGCCCCAGCATTTT	CASTDRGVQPQHF
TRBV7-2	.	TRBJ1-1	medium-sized	TGTGCCAGCAGCTTAGAAGGCCGACAGACCGAAGCTTTCTTT	CASSLEGRQTEAFF
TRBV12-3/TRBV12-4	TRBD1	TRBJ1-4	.	TGTGCCAGCAGTTTGACAGGGGCCGGAAGAAAACTGTTTTTT	CASSLTGAGRKLFF
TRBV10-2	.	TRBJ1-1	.	TGCGCCAGCAGTACGGGGACGTTGGACACTGAAGCTCTCTTT	CASSTGTLDTEALF
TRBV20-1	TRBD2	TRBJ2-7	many	TGCAGTGCTAGAGATGCCCCCGGGGGGGCGTTCTACGAGCAGTACTTC	CSARDAPGGAFYEQYF
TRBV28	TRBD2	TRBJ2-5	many	TGTGCCAGCAGTTTAACTAGCGGGGGGCCTTACCAAGAGACCCAGTACTTC	CASSLTSGGPYQETQYF
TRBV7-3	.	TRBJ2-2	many	TGTGCCAGCAGCTTGAACAGGGCGGGTACCGGGGAGCTGTTTTTT	CASSLNRAGTGELFF
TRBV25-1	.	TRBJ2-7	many	TGTGCCAGCAGCAGGGGTTACGAGCAGTACTTC	CASSRGYEQYF
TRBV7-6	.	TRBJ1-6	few	TGTGCCAGCAGCCCGAGGGGCGGCCAGTCACCCCTCCACTTT	CASSPRGGQSPLHF
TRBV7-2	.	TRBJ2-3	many	TGTGCCAGCAGCTTTAGACTAAGGGATACGCAGTATTTT	CASSFRLRDTQYF
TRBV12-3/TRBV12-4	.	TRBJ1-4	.	TGTGCCAGCAGCCTGGGTCTGGATGAAAAACTGTTTTTT	CASSLGLDEKLFF
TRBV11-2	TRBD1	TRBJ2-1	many	TGTGCCAGCAGCTTTGGACAGGTCGGTGAGCAGTTCTTC	CASSFGQVGEQFF
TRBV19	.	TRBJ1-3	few	TGTGCCAGTACCCCGGTAGTTGGAAACACCATATATTTT	CASTPVVGNTIYF
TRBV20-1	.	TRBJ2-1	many	TGCAGTGCTAGTAAGGGCTCCACTGAGCAGTTCTTC	CSASKGSTEQFF
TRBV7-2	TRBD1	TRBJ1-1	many	TGTGCCAGCAGCTCCAGTCCGGGACAGGGGGCGAGGGAAGCTTTCTTT	CASSSSPGQGAREAFF
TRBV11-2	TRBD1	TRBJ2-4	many	TGTGCCAGCAGCCCAACAGGGGCGAACATTCAGTACTTC	CASSPTGANIQYF
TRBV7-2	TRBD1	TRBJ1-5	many	TGTGCCAGCAGCACCGGGACAGGGGTGGTTAGCAATCAGCCCCAGCATTTT	CASSTGTGVVSNQPQHF
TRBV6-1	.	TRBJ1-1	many	TGTGCCAGCACCAAACGGGTGAACACTGAAGCTTTCTTT	CASTKRVNTEAFF
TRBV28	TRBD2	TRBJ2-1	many	TGTGCCAGCAGTCCATGGACTAGCGGGGGGACTTTTGAGCAGTTCTTC	CASSPWTSGGTFEQFF
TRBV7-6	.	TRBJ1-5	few	TGTGCCAGCAGCTTAATGGCGGGGCAAGATCAGCCCCAGCATTTT	CASSLMAGQDQPQHF
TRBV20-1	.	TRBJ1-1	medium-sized	TGCAGTGCTAGAGGGGGCAACACTGAAGCTTTCTTT	CSARGGNTEAFF
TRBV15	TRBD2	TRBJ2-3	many	TGTGCCACCAGCAATAGCGGGGGGGCCGGAGATACGCAGTATTTT	CATSNSGGAGDTQYF
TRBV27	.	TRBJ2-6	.	TGTGCCAGCAGCCAAAGACAGTTCTCTGGGGCCAACGTCCTGACTTTC	CASSQRQFSGANVLTF
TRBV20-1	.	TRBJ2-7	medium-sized	TGCAGTGCTAGAGAGGGGGGGGGCCAGGAAGAGCAGTACTTC	CSAREGGGQEEQYF
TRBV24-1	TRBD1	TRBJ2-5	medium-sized	TGTGCCACCAGTGGCCGGGGGACAGGTCAAGAGACCCAGTACTTC	CATSGRGTGQETQYF
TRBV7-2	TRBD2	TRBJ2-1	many	TGTGCCAGCAGCTCAAGGGGACTAGCGGGAGCAGATGAGCAGTTCTTC	CASSSRGLAGADEQFF
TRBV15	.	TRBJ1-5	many	TGTGCCACCAGCAGACAGAATCAGCCCCAGCATTTT	CATSRQNQPQHF
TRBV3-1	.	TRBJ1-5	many	TGTGCCAGCAGCCATGGGGGGGACGGCAGACTGCCCCAGCATTTT	CASSHGGDGRLPQHF
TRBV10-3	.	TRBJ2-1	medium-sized	TGTGCCATCAGTGAGTCGCATGAGCAGTTCTTC	CAISESHEQFF
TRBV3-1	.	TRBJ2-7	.	TGTGCCAGCAGCCAAGTCGATGGCAGGCGCGAGCAGTACTTC	CASSQVDGRREQYF
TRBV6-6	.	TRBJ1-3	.	TGTGCCAGCAGGACAGACTCCTCTGGAAACACCATATATTTT	CASRTDSSGNTIYF
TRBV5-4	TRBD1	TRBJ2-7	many	TGTGCCAGCAGCCAACAGGGGTCCACCTACGAGCAGTACTTC	CASSQQGSTYEQYF
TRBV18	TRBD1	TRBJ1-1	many	TGTGCCAGCTCCTCCGGACAGGGAGGCACCGAAGCTTTCTTT	CASSSGQGGTEAFF
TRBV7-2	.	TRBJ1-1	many	TGTGCCAGCAGCTTAGTTATAGGGGATAAGGCTTTCTTT	CASSLVIGDKAFF
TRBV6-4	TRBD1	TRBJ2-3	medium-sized	TGTGCCAGCAGTGACTCGAGGGGGCCCACAGATACGCAGTATTTT	CASSDSRGPTDTQYF
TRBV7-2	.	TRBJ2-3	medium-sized	TGTGCCAGCAGCAGCAGAGGTAGCGGTAGCACAGATACGCAGTATTTT	CASSSRGSGSTDTQYF
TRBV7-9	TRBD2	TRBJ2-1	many	TGTGCCAGCAGTCCGAAGACTAGCGGGAAGTCTGATGAGCAGTTCTTC	CASSPKTSGKSDEQFF
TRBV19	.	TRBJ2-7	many	TGTGCCAGTAGTATGGCACACTCAAGTCCCGGGACTGGATCCTACGAGCAGTACTTC	CASSMAHSSPGTGSYEQYF